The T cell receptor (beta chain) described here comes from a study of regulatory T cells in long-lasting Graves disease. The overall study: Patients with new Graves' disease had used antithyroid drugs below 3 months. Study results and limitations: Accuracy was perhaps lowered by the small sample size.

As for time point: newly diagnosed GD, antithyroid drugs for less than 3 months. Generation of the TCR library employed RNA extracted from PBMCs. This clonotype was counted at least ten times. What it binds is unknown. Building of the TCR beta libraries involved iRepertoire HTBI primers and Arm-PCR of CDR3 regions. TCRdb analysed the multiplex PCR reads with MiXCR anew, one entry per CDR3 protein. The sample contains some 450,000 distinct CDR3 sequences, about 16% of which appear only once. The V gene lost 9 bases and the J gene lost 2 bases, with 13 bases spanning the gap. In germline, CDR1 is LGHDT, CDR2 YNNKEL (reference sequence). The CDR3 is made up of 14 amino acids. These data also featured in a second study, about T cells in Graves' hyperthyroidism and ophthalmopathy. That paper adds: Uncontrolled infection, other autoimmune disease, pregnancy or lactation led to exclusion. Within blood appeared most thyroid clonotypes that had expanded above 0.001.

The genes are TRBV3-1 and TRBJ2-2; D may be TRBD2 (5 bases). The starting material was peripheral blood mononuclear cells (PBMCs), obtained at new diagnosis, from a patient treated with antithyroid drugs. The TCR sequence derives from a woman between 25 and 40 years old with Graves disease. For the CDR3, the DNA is TGTGCCAGTGGGGTAAGGACTAACACCGGGGAGCTGTTTTTT. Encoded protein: CASGVRTNTGELFF.